These T cell receptor beta chains were read from a single sample in a study of cytomegalovirus exposure and HLA in healthy donors. Profiled with immunoSEQ multiplex PCR; TCRdb holds only in-frame clones, not every one. Of more than 150,000 clones in the sample, over 70% were seen once. The sequenced material came from PBMCs. The source of these receptors is a middle-aged man in good health and CMV-seronegative. Each CDR3 is given with its conserved first and last residue. Fields, in order: CDR3 DNA, CDR3 protein, V gene, J gene, clone size, D gene. D genes are given only for firm matches. Clone sizes are given selectively: once, few, many, or a class where the clone is expanded.

cdr3_nt: TGTGCCAGCAGCCCGCACCCAGCAACTAATGAAAAACTGTTTTTT
cdr3_aa: CASSPHPATNEKLFF
v_call: TRBV7-6
j_call: TRBJ1-4
clone_size: .
d_call: .

cdr3_nt: TGTGCCATCAGTGAGACCCAGGGTTATGGCTACACCTTC
cdr3_aa: CAISETQGYGYTF
v_call: TRBV10-3
j_call: TRBJ1-2
clone_size: few
d_call: .

cdr3_nt: TGCAGCGTTCAGGACTGGGGAAAGCCCCAGCATTTT
cdr3_aa: CSVQDWGKPQHF
v_call: TRBV29-1
j_call: TRBJ1-5
clone_size: .
d_call: .

cdr3_nt: TGTGCCACCAGCATTAGGGAGGGAGGGTATGGCTACACCTTC
cdr3_aa: CATSIREGGYGYTF
v_call: TRBV15
j_call: TRBJ1-2
clone_size: .
d_call: .

cdr3_nt: TGTGCCAGCAGCCCACCGGGACTAGCTGTCCAAGATACGCAGTATTTT
cdr3_aa: CASSPPGLAVQDTQYF
v_call: TRBV11-2
j_call: TRBJ2-3
clone_size: .
d_call: TRBD2

cdr3_nt: TGTGCCACCAGCAGAGAGGCGGGGAATCAAGAGACCCAGTACTTC
cdr3_aa: CATSREAGNQETQYF
v_call: TRBV15
j_call: TRBJ2-5
clone_size: once
d_call: .

cdr3_nt: TGCGCCAGCAGTGAGTCGAGCGGGACAGGCTACAATGAGCAGTTCTTC
cdr3_aa: CASSESSGTGYNEQFF
v_call: TRBV10-1
j_call: TRBJ2-1
clone_size: .
d_call: .

cdr3_nt: TGCGCCAGCGACCGAGGGGACAGGGGCTATAATTCACCCCTCCACTTT
cdr3_aa: CASDRGDRGYNSPLHF
v_call: TRBV10-2
j_call: TRBJ1-6
clone_size: once
d_call: TRBD1

cdr3_nt: TGTGCCAGCAGTCCGGGGACAGTAAATTCACCCCTCCACTTT
cdr3_aa: CASSPGTVNSPLHF
v_call: TRBV7-8
j_call: TRBJ1-6
clone_size: .
d_call: TRBD1

cdr3_nt: TGTGCCAGCAGCGCGTACAGGGGACATGGCTACACCTTC
cdr3_aa: CASSAYRGHGYTF
v_call: TRBV5-5
j_call: TRBJ1-2
clone_size: .
d_call: TRBD1

cdr3_nt: TGCGCCAGCAGTCTACTTACAGGGGGCGCGCCTAATGAGCAGTTCTTC
cdr3_aa: CASSLLTGGAPNEQFF
v_call: TRBV4-3
j_call: TRBJ2-1
clone_size: .
d_call: TRBD1

cdr3_nt: TGTGCCAGCATCCCAAGAACAGGGGAGTTGCCCCTCCACTTT
cdr3_aa: CASIPRTGELPLHF
v_call: TRBV6-1
j_call: TRBJ1-6
clone_size: .
d_call: TRBD1

cdr3_nt: TGTGCCAGCAGTGAATGGGGCGGGAATAGCAATCAGCCCCAGCATTTT
cdr3_aa: CASSEWGGNSNQPQHF
v_call: TRBV6-1
j_call: TRBJ1-5
clone_size: .
d_call: .

cdr3_nt: TGTGCCAGCTCACCGGCGGTATGGTCTGAGCAGTTCTTC
cdr3_aa: CASSPAVWSEQFF
v_call: TRBV18
j_call: TRBJ2-1
clone_size: .
d_call: .

cdr3_nt: TGTGCCAGCAGCCGTTACCAAGAGACCCAGTACTTC
cdr3_aa: CASSRYQETQYF
v_call: TRBV7-2
j_call: TRBJ2-5
clone_size: .
d_call: .

cdr3_nt: TGTGCCTGGAGAAGGCGGAGCTTGGACACCGGGGAGCTGTTTTTT
cdr3_aa: CAWRRRSLDTGELFF
v_call: TRBV30
j_call: TRBJ2-2
clone_size: .
d_call: .

cdr3_nt: TGTGCCAGCAGCTTGACAGGTTCCTACAATGAGCAGTTCTTC
cdr3_aa: CASSLTGSYNEQFF
v_call: TRBV7-2
j_call: TRBJ2-1
clone_size: .
d_call: .

cdr3_nt: TGTGCCAGCATCCTCGGGGTGGGACAGCCCCAGCATTTT
cdr3_aa: CASILGVGQPQHF
v_call: TRBV2
j_call: TRBJ1-5
clone_size: .
d_call: .

cdr3_nt: TGTGCCAGCAGCTTGGAGTTAGCGGTCTCCGGGGAGCTGTTTTTT
cdr3_aa: CASSLELAVSGELFF
v_call: TRBV5-6
j_call: TRBJ2-2
clone_size: .
d_call: .

cdr3_nt: TGTGCCAGCAGCTTAGCGGGGGGGCCCGATGAGCAGTTCTTC
cdr3_aa: CASSLAGGPDEQFF
v_call: TRBV7-9
j_call: TRBJ2-1
clone_size: .
d_call: .

cdr3_nt: TGTGCCAGCAGATCAGGGAAGAATGGTGGCTACACCTTC
cdr3_aa: CASRSGKNGGYTF
v_call: TRBV5-4
j_call: TRBJ1-2
clone_size: .
d_call: .

cdr3_nt: TGTGCCAGCCAGACAGGGGGTCTTCGTGAAAAACTGTTTTTT
cdr3_aa: CASQTGGLREKLFF
v_call: TRBV5-8
j_call: TRBJ1-4
clone_size: few
d_call: TRBD1

cdr3_nt: TGTGCCAGCAGCGACAGGGGACAGGCTCTTTCTGGGCAGTACTTC
cdr3_aa: CASSDRGQALSGQYF
v_call: TRBV2
j_call: TRBJ2-5
clone_size: once
d_call: TRBD1

cdr3_nt: TGCAGTGCCCTCGGAGAGACCCAGTACTTC
cdr3_aa: CSALGETQYF
v_call: TRBV20-1
j_call: TRBJ2-5
clone_size: .
d_call: .

cdr3_nt: TGTGCCAGCAGTCGCACCCTAGTAGAAGAGACCCAGTACTTC
cdr3_aa: CASSRTLVEETQYF
v_call: TRBV6-5
j_call: TRBJ2-5
clone_size: .
d_call: .

cdr3_nt: TGTGCCAGCAGCCAGGGACTAGCGGGGGGGCGCGAGCAGTACTTC
cdr3_aa: CASSQGLAGGREQYF
v_call: TRBV6-1
j_call: TRBJ2-7
clone_size: .
d_call: TRBD2

cdr3_nt: TGTGCCAGCGTGCTTATAACTAGCGGACAAGAGACCCAGTACTTC
cdr3_aa: CASVLITSGQETQYF
v_call: TRBV7-2
j_call: TRBJ2-5
clone_size: .
d_call: TRBD2

cdr3_nt: TGTGCCAGCAGCTTTTCAGATCAGCCCCAGCATTTT
cdr3_aa: CASSFSDQPQHF
v_call: TRBV7-9
j_call: TRBJ1-5
clone_size: .
d_call: .

cdr3_nt: TGTGCCAGCAGCCCGCGGGAAAGACAAGAGACCCAGTACTTC
cdr3_aa: CASSPRERQETQYF
v_call: TRBV7-2
j_call: TRBJ2-5
clone_size: .
d_call: .

cdr3_nt: TGTGCCAGCAGCTTCTCAGCGGGGGTCTACGAGCAGTACTTC
cdr3_aa: CASSFSAGVYEQYF
v_call: TRBV5-4
j_call: TRBJ2-7
clone_size: .
d_call: TRBD2

cdr3_nt: TGTGCCAGCTCACCGGGACTAGCAGGCTACGAGCAGTACTTC
cdr3_aa: CASSPGLAGYEQYF
v_call: TRBV18
j_call: TRBJ2-7
clone_size: .
d_call: TRBD2

cdr3_nt: TGTGCCAGCAGCTCCTCAGGCTACGAGCAGTACTTC
cdr3_aa: CASSSSGYEQYF
v_call: TRBV5-4
j_call: TRBJ2-7
clone_size: few
d_call: .

cdr3_nt: TGCGCCAGCAGCTTGATGCGGGAAGAGACCCAGTACTTC
cdr3_aa: CASSLMREETQYF
v_call: TRBV5-1
j_call: TRBJ2-5
clone_size: once
d_call: .

cdr3_nt: TGTGCCAGCAGCTATCCCAGGGCAGCTGAAGCTTTCTTT
cdr3_aa: CASSYPRAAEAFF
v_call: TRBV7-2
j_call: TRBJ1-1
clone_size: .
d_call: .

cdr3_nt: TGTGCCAGCAGCCGGAGTAGCACAGATACGCAGTATTTT
cdr3_aa: CASSRSSTDTQYF
v_call: TRBV7-3
j_call: TRBJ2-3
clone_size: .
d_call: .

cdr3_nt: TGTGCCAGCAGAAGGACAGGGGGAAGTGAAAAACTGTTTTTT
cdr3_aa: CASRRTGGSEKLFF
v_call: TRBV11-2
j_call: TRBJ1-4
clone_size: .
d_call: TRBD1

cdr3_nt: TGTGCCTGGAGTCCCAGGGACAATCAGCCCCAGCATTTT
cdr3_aa: CAWSPRDNQPQHF
v_call: TRBV30
j_call: TRBJ1-5
clone_size: .
d_call: .

cdr3_nt: TGCGCCAGCAGCTTGTCGGTGGGACTAGCCCCAGAGACCCAGTACTTC
cdr3_aa: CASSLSVGLAPETQYF
v_call: TRBV5-1
j_call: TRBJ2-5
clone_size: .
d_call: TRBD2

cdr3_nt: TGTGCCAGCAGTTACTTCGGGGGACAGGGGACTCAAGGCTACACCTTC
cdr3_aa: CASSYFGGQGTQGYTF
v_call: TRBV6-6
j_call: TRBJ1-2
clone_size: .
d_call: TRBD1

cdr3_nt: TGTGCCAGCAGTTTTTCTGCCTCCTACGAGCAGTACTTC
cdr3_aa: CASSFSASYEQYF
v_call: TRBV27
j_call: TRBJ2-7
clone_size: .
d_call: .

cdr3_nt: TGTGCCAGCAGCTACGGGACTAGAGGGACCGGGGAGCTGTTTTTT
cdr3_aa: CASSYGTRGTGELFF
v_call: TRBV9
j_call: TRBJ2-2
clone_size: .
d_call: TRBD2

cdr3_nt: TGCGCCAGCAGCCAAGAGGTCAACAGGGGACGCAATCAGCCCCAGCATTTT
cdr3_aa: CASSQEVNRGRNQPQHF
v_call: TRBV4-1
j_call: TRBJ1-5
clone_size: .
d_call: TRBD1

cdr3_nt: TGTTCCAGCAGCTTAGGGCCGAATGAGCAGTTCTTC
cdr3_aa: CSSSLGPNEQFF
v_call: TRBV7-9
j_call: TRBJ2-1
clone_size: .
d_call: .

cdr3_nt: TGTGCCAGCAGGGGAGCACTCAACCAGCCCCAGCATTTT
cdr3_aa: CASRGALNQPQHF
v_call: TRBV6-5
j_call: TRBJ1-5
clone_size: .
d_call: .